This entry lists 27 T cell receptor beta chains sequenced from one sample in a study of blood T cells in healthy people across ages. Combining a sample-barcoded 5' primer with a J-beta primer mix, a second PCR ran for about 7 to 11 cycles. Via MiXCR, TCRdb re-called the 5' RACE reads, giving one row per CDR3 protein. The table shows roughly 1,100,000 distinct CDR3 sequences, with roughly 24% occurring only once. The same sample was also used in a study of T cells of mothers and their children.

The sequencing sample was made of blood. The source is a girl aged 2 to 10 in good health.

The CDR3 sequence: CASSPRDSIYEQYF. In DNA, the CDR3 is TGTGCCAGCAGCCCTCGGGACAGTATCTACGAGCAGTACTTC. The chain uses TRBV7-9 and TRBJ2-7, with 7 bases identical to TRBD1. The CDR3 is 14 residues long. The ends lost 5 bases at V and 3 bases at J; junction bases unmatched: 7. The germline V gene encodes CDR1 SEHNR and CDR2 FQNEAQ (reference sequence).

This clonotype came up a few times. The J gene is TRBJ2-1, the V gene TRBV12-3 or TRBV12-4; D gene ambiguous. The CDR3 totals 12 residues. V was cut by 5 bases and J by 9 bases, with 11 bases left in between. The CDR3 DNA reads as TGTGCCAGCAGTCCCCGGGCTGGTGAGCAGTTCTTC. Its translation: CASSPRAGEQFF.

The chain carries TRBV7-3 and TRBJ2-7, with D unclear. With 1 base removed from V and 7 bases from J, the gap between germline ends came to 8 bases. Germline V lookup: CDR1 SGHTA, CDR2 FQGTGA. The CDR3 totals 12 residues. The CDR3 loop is CASSLIIWEQYF. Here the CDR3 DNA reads TGTGCCAGCAGCTTAATCATTTGGGAGCAGTACTTC.

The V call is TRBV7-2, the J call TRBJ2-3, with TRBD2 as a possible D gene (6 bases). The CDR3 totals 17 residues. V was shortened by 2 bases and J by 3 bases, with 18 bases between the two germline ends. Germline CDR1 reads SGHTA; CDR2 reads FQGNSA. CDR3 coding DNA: TGTGCCAGCAGCTTACGACCGGAGATGGGGGGAACAGATACGCAGTATTTT. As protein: CASSLRPEMGGTDTQYF.

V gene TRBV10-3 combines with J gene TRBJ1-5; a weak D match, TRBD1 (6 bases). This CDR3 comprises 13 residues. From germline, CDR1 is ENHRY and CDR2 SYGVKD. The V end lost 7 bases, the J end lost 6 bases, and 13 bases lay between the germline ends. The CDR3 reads CAITSDSGQPQHF. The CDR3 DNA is TGTGCCATCACTTCGGACAGCGGTCAGCCCCAGCATTTT.

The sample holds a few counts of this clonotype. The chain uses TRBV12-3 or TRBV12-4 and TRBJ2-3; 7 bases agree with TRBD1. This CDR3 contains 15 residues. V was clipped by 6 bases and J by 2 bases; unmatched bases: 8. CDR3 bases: TGTGCCAGCAGATCGGGACAGCTGTTCACAGATACGCAGTATTTT. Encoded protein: CASRSGQLFTDTQYF.

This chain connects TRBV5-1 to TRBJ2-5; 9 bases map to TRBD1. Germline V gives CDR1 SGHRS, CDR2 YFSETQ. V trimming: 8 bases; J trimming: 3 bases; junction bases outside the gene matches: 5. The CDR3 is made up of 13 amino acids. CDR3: CASRDRVKETQYF. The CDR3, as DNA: TGCGCCAGTCGGGACAGGGTAAAAGAGACCCAGTACTTC.

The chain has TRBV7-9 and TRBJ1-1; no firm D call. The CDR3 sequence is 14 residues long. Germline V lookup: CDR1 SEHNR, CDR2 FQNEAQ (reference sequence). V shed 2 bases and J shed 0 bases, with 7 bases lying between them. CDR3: CASSLHNLNTEAFF. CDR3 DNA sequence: TGTGCCAGCAGCTTACATAATCTGAACACTGAAGCTTTCTTT.

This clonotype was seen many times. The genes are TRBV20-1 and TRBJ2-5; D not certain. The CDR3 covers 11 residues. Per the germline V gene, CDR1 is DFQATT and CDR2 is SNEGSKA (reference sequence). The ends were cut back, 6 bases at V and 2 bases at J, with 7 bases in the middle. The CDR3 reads CSARIQETQYF. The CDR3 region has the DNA TGCAGTGCACGAATTCAAGAGACCCAGTACTTC.

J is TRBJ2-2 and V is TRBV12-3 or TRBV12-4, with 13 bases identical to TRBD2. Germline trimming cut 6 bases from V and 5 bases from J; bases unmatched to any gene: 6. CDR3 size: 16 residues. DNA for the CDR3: TGTGCCAGCAGCCCGACTAGCGGGGGGACGACCGGGGAGCTGTTTTTT. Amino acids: CASSPTSGGTTGELFF.

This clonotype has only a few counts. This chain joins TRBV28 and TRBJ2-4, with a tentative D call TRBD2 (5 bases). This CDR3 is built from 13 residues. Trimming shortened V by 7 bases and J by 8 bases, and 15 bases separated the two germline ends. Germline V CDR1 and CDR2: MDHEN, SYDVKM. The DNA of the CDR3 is TGTGCCAGCATCCAGATAGAGGGTGACATTCAGTACTTC. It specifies CASIQIEGDIQYF.

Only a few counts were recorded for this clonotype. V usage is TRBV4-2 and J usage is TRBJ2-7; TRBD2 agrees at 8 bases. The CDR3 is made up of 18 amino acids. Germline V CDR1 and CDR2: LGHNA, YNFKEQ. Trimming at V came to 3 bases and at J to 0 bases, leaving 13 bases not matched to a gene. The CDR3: CASSQGILAGPSSYEQYF. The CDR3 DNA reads TGTGCCAGCAGCCAGGGTATTCTAGCGGGCCCTAGCTCCTACGAGCAGTACTTC.

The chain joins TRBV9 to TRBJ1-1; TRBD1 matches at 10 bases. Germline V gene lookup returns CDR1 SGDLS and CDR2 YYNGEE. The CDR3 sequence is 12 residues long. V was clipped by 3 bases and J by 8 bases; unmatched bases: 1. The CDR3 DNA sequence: TGTGCCAGCAGCGGACAGGGGGCGGAAGCTTTCTTT. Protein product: CASSGQGAEAFF.

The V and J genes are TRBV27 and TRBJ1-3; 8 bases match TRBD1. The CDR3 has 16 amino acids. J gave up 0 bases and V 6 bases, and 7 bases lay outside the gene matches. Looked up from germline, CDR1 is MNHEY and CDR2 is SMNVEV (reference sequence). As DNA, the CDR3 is TGTGCCAGCAGAAAACAGGGGGTTTCCTCTGGAAACACCATATATTTT. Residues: CASRKQGVSSGNTIYF.

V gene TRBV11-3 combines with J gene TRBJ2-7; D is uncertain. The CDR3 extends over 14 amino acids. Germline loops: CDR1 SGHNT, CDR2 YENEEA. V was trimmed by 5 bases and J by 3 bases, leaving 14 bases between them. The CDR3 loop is CASSPNPHNYEQYF. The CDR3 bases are TGTGCCAGCAGCCCCAACCCCCACAACTACGAGCAGTACTTC.

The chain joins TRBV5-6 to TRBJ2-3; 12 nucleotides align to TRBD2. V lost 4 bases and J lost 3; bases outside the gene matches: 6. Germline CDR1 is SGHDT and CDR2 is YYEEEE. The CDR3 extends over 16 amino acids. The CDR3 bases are TGTGCCAGCAGCCTTACTAGCGGGGGGCAGACAGATACGCAGTATTTT. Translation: CASSLTSGGQTDTQYF.

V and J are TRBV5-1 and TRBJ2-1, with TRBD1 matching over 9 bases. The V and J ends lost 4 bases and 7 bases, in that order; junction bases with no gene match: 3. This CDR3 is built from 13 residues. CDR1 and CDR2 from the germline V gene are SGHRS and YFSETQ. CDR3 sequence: CASSRTGANEQFF. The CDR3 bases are TGCGCCAGCAGCCGGACAGGGGCGAATGAGCAGTTCTTC. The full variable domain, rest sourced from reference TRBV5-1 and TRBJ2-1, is KAGVTQTPRYLIKTRGQQVTLSCSPISGHRSVSWYQQTPGQGLQFLFEYFSETQRNKGNFPGRFSGRQFSNSRSEMNVSTLELGDSALYLCASSRTGANEQFFGPGTRLTVL.

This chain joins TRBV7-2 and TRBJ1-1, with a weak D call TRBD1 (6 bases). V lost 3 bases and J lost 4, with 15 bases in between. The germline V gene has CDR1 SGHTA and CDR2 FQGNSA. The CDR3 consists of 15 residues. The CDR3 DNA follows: TGTGCCAGCAGCTTTAATCAGGGGTTAGGCACTGAAGCTTTCTTT. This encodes CASSFNQGLGTEAFF.

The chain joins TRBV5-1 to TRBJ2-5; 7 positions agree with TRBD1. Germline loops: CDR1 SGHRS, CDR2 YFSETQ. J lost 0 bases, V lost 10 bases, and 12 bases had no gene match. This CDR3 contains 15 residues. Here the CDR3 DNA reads TGCGCCTCACGTGGGGCGGACAGGTACCAAGAGACCCAGTACTTC. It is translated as CASRGADRYQETQYF.

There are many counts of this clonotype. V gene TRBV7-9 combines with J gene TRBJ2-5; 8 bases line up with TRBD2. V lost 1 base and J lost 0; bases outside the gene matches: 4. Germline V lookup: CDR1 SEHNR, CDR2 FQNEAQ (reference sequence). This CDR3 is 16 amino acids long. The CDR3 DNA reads TGTGCCAGCAGCTTAGGGCTAGCGGGTTACCAAGAGACCCAGTACTTC. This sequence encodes CASSLGLAGYQETQYF.

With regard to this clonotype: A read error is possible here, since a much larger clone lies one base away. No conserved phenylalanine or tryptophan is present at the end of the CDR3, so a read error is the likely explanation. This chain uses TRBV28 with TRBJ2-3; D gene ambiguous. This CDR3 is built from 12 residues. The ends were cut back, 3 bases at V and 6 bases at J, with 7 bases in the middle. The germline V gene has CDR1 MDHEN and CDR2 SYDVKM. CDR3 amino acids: CASSFGSDTQYL. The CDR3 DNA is TGTGCCAGCAGTTTTGGTTCGGATACGCAGTATCTT.

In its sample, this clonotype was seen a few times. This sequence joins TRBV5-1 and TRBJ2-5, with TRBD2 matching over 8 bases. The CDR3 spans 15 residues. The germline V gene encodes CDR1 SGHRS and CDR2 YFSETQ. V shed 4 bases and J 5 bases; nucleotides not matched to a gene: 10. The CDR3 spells CASSPGGGILETQYF. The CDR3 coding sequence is TGCGCCAGCAGCCCCGGGGGGGGCATTTTGGAGACCCAGTACTTC.

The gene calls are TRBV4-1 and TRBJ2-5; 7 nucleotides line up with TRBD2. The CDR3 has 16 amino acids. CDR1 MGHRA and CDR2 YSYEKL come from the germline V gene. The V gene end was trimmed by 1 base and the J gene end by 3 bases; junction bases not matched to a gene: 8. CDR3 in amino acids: CASSQGRAGDEETQYF. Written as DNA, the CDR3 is TGCGCCAGCAGCCAAGGTCGGGCGGGAGATGAAGAGACCCAGTACTTC.

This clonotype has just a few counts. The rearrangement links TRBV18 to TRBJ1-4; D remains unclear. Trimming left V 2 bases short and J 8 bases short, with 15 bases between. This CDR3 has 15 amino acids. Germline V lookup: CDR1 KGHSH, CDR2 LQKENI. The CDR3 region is CASSPTGISKEKLFF. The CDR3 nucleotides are TGTGCCAGCTCACCAACCGGGATCAGTAAGGAAAAACTGTTTTTT.

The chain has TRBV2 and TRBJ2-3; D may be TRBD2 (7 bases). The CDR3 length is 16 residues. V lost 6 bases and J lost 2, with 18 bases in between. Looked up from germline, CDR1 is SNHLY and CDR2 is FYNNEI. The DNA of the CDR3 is TGTGCCAGCAGCGAGGGGGGGCGGGGCGTCACAGATACGCAGTATTTT. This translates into CASSEGGRGVTDTQYF.

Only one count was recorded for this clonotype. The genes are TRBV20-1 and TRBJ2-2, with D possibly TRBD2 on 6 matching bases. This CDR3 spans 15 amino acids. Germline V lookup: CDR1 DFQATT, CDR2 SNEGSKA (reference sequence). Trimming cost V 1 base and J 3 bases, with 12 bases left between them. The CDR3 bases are TGCAGTGCTAGAGTCGCTAGCGTTGACACCGGGGAGCTGTTTTTT. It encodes CSARVASVDTGELFF.

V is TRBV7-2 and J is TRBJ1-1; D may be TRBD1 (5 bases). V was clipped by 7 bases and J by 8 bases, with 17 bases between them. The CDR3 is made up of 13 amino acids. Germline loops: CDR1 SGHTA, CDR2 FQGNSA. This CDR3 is CASTTRGGVEAFF. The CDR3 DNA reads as TGTGCCAGCACCACCCGGGGAGGGGTCGAAGCTTTCTTT.